This entry describes one TCR beta chain. This sample was taken from a study of blood T cell repertoires in COVID-19. About the research overall: Collection of acute and convalescent COVID-19 samples took place in the United States, Italy and Spain. T cells, B-cell-depleted T cells, or PBMCs supplied cDNA or gDNA.

Seattle patient enrollment occurred during active infection, with longitudinal follow-up thereafter. This CDR3 has 13 residues. Per the germline V gene, CDR1 is LNHDA and CDR2 is SQIVND (reference sequence). The V gene lost 10 bases and the J gene lost 0 bases, with 10 bases spanning the gap. Under the authors' procedure: Estimation of nucleated cell counts was performed using reference gene primer amplification. Clones were read by immunoSEQ multiplex PCR, and TCRdb kept only the in-frame ones, dropping some. V and J calls and clone size are given by that table; D and trimming were obtained from the DNA. Here the sample spans around 150,000 clones, approximately 79% being singletons.

Sample: peripheral blood. The TCR sequence derives from a woman aged 40 to 50 with COVID-19, enrolled during active disease. The chain carries TRBV19 and TRBJ1-5; D remains ambiguous. Written as DNA, the CDR3 is TGTGCCACGGGGAGCTATAGCAATCAGCCCCAGCATTTT. This gives the protein CATGSYSNQPQHF.